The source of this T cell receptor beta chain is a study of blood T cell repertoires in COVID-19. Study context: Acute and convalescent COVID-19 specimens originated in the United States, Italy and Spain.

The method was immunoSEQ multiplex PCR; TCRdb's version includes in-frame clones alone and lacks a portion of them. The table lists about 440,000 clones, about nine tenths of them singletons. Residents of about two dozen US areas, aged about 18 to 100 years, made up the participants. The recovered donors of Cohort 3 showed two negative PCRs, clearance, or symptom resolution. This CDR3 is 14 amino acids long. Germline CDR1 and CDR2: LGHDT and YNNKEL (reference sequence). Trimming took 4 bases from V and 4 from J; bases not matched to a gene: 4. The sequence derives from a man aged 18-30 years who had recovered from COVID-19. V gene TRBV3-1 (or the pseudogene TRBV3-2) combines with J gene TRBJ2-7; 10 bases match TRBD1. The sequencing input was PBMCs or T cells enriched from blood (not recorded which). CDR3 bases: TGTGCCAGCAGCCCCGGGACAGGGGAATACGAGCAGTACTTC. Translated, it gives CASSPGTGEYEQYF.